Presented here are 18 T cell receptor beta chains from one specimen sequenced in a study of cytomegalovirus exposure and HLA in healthy donors. PCR amplification relied on 60 Vbeta primers (plus 13 Jbeta primers). Sequencing used immunoSEQ multiplex PCR; TCRdb keeps in-frame clones, though not all of them. The sample holds fewer than 250,000 clones, 65% to 80% seen once. Material: PBMCs. The receptors here all came from a woman in her forties in good health and CMV-seronegative.

This chain links TRBV30 with TRBJ2-5, with 12 positions matching TRBD1. Per the germline V gene, CDR1 is GTSNPN and CDR2 is SVGIG (reference sequence). V trimming: 0 bases; J trimming: 4 bases; junction bases outside the gene matches: 3. The CDR3 is 15 residues long. CDR3 sequence: CAWSVGGQGAETQYF. The CDR3 bases are TGTGCCTGGAGTGTAGGGGGACAGGGGGCAGAGACCCAGTACTTC.

V gene TRBV7-2 combines with J gene TRBJ1-2; 9 nucleotides agree with TRBD1. The germline gives CDR1 SGHTA, CDR2 FQGNSA. The CDR3 extends over 16 amino acids. Unmatched junction bases numbered 7, after V lost 1 base and J lost 4 bases. The CDR3 DNA reads as TGTGCCAGCAGCTTAGTGCCGGGACAGGGTGTCTATGGCTACACCTTC. Residues: CASSLVPGQGVYGYTF. The variable domain in full, with the rest retrieved from reference TRBV7-2 and TRBJ1-2, is GAGVSQSPSNKVTEKGKDVELRCDPISGHTALYWYRQSLGQGLEFLIYFQGNSAPDKSGLPSDRFSAERTGGSVSTLTIQRTQQEDSAVYLCASSLVPGQGVYGYTFGSGTRLTVV.

The chain couples TRBV4-3 to TRBJ2-1, with TRBD2 matching over 9 bases. Germline V gene data show CDR1 as LGHNA and CDR2 as YSLEER. With V trimmed by 1 base and J by 8 bases, 3 bases remained unmatched. This CDR3 region has 14 residues. The CDR3 DNA follows: TGCGCCAGCAGCCAAGGGCAGCGGGAGGATGAGCAGTTCTTC. This codes for CASSQGQREDEQFF.

V and J are TRBV5-1 and TRBJ2-2, with TRBD1 identical over 11 bases. The CDR3 contains 16 residues. Germline V CDR1 and CDR2: SGHRS, YFSETQ. V shed 4 bases, J shed 5 bases, and the junction held 7 bases outside the gene matches. CDR3 amino acids: CASSPGQGAGTGELFF. Written as DNA, the CDR3 is TGCGCCAGCAGCCCTGGACAGGGGGCGGGAACCGGGGAGCTGTTTTTT.

V gene TRBV5-1 combines with J gene TRBJ2-3, with a tentative D call TRBD1 (5 bases). This CDR3 is built from 15 residues. V shed 4 bases and J shed 1 base, with 13 bases lying between them. Germline assignment: CDR1 SGHRS and CDR2 YFSETQ. CDR3 protein: CASSGQGGGTDTQYF. The CDR3 nucleotides read TGCGCCAGCAGCGGTCAGGGTGGAGGCACAGATACGCAGTATTTT.

The chain employs TRBV4-2 and TRBJ1-5, with TRBD1 identical over 9 bases. The CDR3 has 16 amino acids. Germline V gene lookup returns CDR1 LGHNA and CDR2 YNFKEQ. V gave up 1 base and J gave up 6 bases; unmatched junction bases: 7. The CDR3 DNA is TGTGCCAGCAGCCAAGGCGCCGGGACAGGGCGTCAGCCCCAGCATTTT. It specifies CASSQGAGTGRQPQHF.

This chain joins TRBV19 and TRBJ2-1, with 8 bases that match TRBD2. The V and J ends lost 5 bases and 8 bases, in that order; junction bases with no gene match: 14. CDR3 length equals 16 residues. Germline CDR1 and CDR2: LNHDA and SQIVND (reference sequence). As DNA, the CDR3 is TGTGCCAGTAGTCCCAGGGGTAGCGGGAATTGGGATGAGCAGTTCTTC. Amino acids: CASSPRGSGNWDEQFF.

The gene calls are TRBV9 and TRBJ2-1; 10 nucleotides match TRBD2. CDR3 size: 16 residues. Per the germline V gene, CDR1 is SGDLS and CDR2 is YYNGEE. The V segment lost 0 bases and the J segment 10 bases; nucleotides outside the gene matches: 10. The chain's CDR3 is CASSVDFVAGGLEQFF. The CDR3 bases are TGTGCCAGCAGCGTAGATTTTGTAGCGGGAGGCTTGGAGCAGTTCTTC. The full variable domain, in which reference TRBV9 and TRBJ2-1 provide the parts outside the CDR3, is DSGVTQTPKHLITATGQRVTLRCSPRSGDLSVYWYQQSLDQGLQFLIQYYNGEERAKGNILERFSAQQFPDLHSELNLSSLELGDSALYFCASSVDFVAGGLEQFFGPGTRLTVL.

The chain employs TRBV5-6 and TRBJ2-7; TRBD2 might be the D (6 bases). V was cut by 4 bases and J by 0 bases, with 11 bases left in between. The CDR3 is 14 residues long. Germline V gene lookup returns CDR1 SGHDT and CDR2 YYEEEE. CDR3 residues: CASSPAGGSYEQYF. CDR3 coding DNA: TGTGCCAGCAGCCCCGCCGGGGGCTCCTACGAGCAGTACTTC.

The V and J genes are TRBV18 and TRBJ2-6; the D is unclear. Germline CDR1 reads KGHSH; CDR2 reads LQKENI. V lost 1 base and J lost 0, with 10 bases in between. There are 17 residues in the CDR3. The CDR3 sequence is CASSPRYFASGANVLTF. DNA of the CDR3: TGTGCCAGCTCACCACGGTACTTTGCCTCTGGGGCCAACGTCCTGACTTTC.

The gene calls are TRBV4-3 and TRBJ2-7; D might be TRBD1 (5 bases). Germline V gene data show CDR1 as LGHNA and CDR2 as YSLEER. Trimming pared 2 bases from V and 4 bases from J, leaving 9 bases between. The CDR3 has 13 amino acids. The CDR3 DNA follows: TGCGCCAGCAGCCAATCTACAGGATACGAGCAGTACTTC. Amino acids: CASSQSTGYEQYF.

The chain has TRBV7-2 and TRBJ2-1, with D tentatively TRBD2 (7 bases). The length of the CDR3 is 19 residues. CDR1 and CDR2 from the germline V gene are SGHTA and FQGNSA. Trimming took 5 bases from V and 4 from J, leaving 27 bases between them. The CDR3 loop reads CASSPAPGGRSGKYNEQFF. As DNA, the CDR3 is TGTGCCAGCAGCCCAGCCCCCGGGGGGCGAAGTGGGAAATACAATGAGCAGTTCTTC.

Of note for this clone: The sample carries other DNA sequences with the same CDR3. This sequence joins TRBV18 and TRBJ2-5; D might be TRBD1 (5 bases). Germline CDR1 reads KGHSH; CDR2 reads LQKENI. V was shortened by 2 bases and J by 2 bases, with 9 bases between the two germline ends. This CDR3 region has 14 residues. The CDR3 loop is CASSPRGSQETQYF. The CDR3 coding sequence is TGTGCCAGCTCACCAAGGGGCAGTCAAGAGACCCAGTACTTC.

The chain has TRBV19 and TRBJ1-3, with D hard to call. This CDR3 is built from 18 residues. Germline values: CDR1 LNHDA, CDR2 SQIVND (reference sequence). The V end lost 6 bases, the J end lost 0 bases, and 21 bases lay between the germline ends. CDR3 region: CASRTRESTFHSGNTIYF. The DNA of the CDR3 is TGTGCCAGTAGAACCCGGGAATCTACTTTCCACTCTGGAAACACCATATATTTT. Full variable domain (remainder filled in from reference TRBV19 and TRBJ1-3): DGGITQSPKYLFRKEGQNVTLSCEQNLNHDAMYWYRQDPGQGLRLIYYSQIVNDFQKGDIAEGYSVSREKKESFPLTVTSAQKNPTAFYLCASRTRESTFHSGNTIYFGEGSWLTVV.

This clone has only one observation. J is TRBJ2-1 and V is TRBV19; TRBD2 matches at 12 bases. The length of the CDR3 is 15 residues. Germline V CDR1 and CDR2: LNHDA, SQIVND (reference sequence). The V and J ends lost 4 bases and 7 bases, in that order; junction bases with no gene match: 5. This CDR3 reads CASSKTSGSANEQFF. The CDR3 DNA is TGTGCCAGTAGTAAGACTAGCGGGAGCGCGAATGAGCAGTTCTTC.

Only a few counts were recorded for this clone. The rearrangement uses TRBV25-1 and TRBJ2-1; possibly TRBD2 for D (5 bases). This CDR3 has 15 residues. V was shortened by 7 bases and J by 4 bases, with 17 bases between the two germline ends. Germline-derived CDR1 and CDR2 are MGHDK and SYGVNS. The CDR3, as DNA: TGTGCCAGCACCCCGCCTCTAGCAGGTTACAATGAGCAGTTCTTC. Translated: CASTPPLAGYNEQFF. The full variable domain, in which reference TRBV25-1 and TRBJ2-1 provide the parts outside the CDR3, is EADIYQTPRYLVIGTGKKITLECSQTMGHDKMYWYQQDPGMELHLIHYSYGVNSTEKGDLSSESTVSRIRTEHFPLTLESARPSHTSQYLCASTPPLAGYNEQFFGPGTRLTVL.

This clone was found a few times. The gene calls are TRBV5-1 and TRBJ2-5; possible D gene TRBD2, 5 bases. Germline V gene data show CDR1 as SGHRS and CDR2 as YFSETQ. There are 14 residues in the CDR3. Trimming removed 2 bases from V and 2 bases from J, with 10 bases in between. CDR3 sequence: CASSFGLDQETQYF. CDR3 nucleotides: TGCGCCAGCAGCTTCGGACTGGATCAAGAGACCCAGTACTTC.

The rearrangement uses TRBV28 and TRBJ1-2; no firm D call. V lost 5 bases and J 8 bases, leaving 15 bases between the germline ends. This CDR3 has 13 residues. Per germline, CDR1 MDHEN and CDR2 SYDVKM. DNA of the CDR3: TGTGCCAGCAGTCCCTCGGAAGGGAGAGGCTACACCTTC. Translating gives CASSPSEGRGYTF.